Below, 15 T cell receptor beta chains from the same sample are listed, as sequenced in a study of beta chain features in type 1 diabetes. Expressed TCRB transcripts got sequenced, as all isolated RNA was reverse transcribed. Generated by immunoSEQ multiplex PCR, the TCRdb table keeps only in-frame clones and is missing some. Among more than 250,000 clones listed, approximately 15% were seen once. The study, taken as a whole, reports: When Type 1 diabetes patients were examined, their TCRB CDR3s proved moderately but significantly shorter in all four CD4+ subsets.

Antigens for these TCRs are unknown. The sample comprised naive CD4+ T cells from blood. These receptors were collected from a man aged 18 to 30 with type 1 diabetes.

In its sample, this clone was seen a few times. CDR3 DNA: TGTGCCAGCAGCCAAGGATTAACAGGGCTAGCCTATGGCTACACCTTC. Amino acid sequence: CASSQGLTGLAYGYTF. The genes are TRBV4-2 and TRBJ1-2; a possible D gene is TRBD1 (6 bases). V lost 1 base, J lost 4 bases, and 16 bases lay in between. The germline V gene encodes CDR1 LGHNA and CDR2 YNFKEQ. The CDR3 loop spans 16 amino acids.

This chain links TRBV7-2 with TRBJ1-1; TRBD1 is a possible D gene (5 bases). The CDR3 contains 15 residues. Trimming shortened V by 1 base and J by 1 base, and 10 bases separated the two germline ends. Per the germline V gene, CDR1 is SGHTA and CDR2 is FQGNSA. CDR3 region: CASSLVAGQNTEAFF. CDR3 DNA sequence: TGTGCCAGCAGCTTAGTGGCAGGGCAGAACACTGAAGCTTTCTTT.

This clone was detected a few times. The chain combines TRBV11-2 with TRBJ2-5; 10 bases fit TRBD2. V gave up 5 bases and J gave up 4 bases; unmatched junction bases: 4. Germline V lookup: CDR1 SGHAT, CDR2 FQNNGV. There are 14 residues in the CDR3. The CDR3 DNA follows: TGTGCCAGCAGCCCGTGGACTAGCGGAGAGACCCAGTACTTC. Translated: CASSPWTSGETQYF.

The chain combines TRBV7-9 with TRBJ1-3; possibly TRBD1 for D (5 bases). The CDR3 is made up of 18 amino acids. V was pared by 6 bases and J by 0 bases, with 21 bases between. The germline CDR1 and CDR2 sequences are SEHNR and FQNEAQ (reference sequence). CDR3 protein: CASRTRGGGPYSGNTIYF. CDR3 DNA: TGTGCCAGCAGAACAAGGGGCGGGGGACCCTACTCTGGAAACACCATATATTTT.

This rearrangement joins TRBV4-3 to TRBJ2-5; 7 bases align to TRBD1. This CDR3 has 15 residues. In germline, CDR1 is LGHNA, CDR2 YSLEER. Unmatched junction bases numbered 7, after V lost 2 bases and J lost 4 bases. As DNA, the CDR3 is TGCGCCAGCAGCCAATTACCAGGGGGTGGAGAGACCCAGTACTTC. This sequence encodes CASSQLPGGGETQYF.

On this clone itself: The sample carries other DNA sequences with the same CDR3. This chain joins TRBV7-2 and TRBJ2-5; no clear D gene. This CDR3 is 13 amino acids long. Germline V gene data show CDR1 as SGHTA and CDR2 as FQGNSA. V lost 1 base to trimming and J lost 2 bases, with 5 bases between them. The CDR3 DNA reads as TGTGCCAGCAGCTTAGGGCTTCAAGAGACCCAGTACTTC. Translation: CASSLGLQETQYF.

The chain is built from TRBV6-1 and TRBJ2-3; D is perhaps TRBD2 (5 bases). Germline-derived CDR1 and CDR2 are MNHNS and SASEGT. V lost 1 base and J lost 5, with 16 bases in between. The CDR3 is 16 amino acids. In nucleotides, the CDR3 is TGTGCCAGCAGTGAAGATGGGCTAGCAGTAGGAGATACGCAGTATTTT. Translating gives CASSEDGLAVGDTQYF.

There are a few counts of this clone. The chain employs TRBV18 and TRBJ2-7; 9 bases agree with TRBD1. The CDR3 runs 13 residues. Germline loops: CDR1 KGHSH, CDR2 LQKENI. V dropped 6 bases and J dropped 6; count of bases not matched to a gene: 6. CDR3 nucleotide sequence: TGTGCCAGCTCGCGAGGGACAGGGAGCGAGCAGTACTTC. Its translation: CASSRGTGSEQYF.

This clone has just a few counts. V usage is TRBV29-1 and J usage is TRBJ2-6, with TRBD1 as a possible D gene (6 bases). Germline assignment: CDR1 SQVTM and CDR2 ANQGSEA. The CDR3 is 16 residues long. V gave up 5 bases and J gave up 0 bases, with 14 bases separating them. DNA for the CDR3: TGCAGCGTTAGCCCAGGGGAAAACTCTGGGGCCAACGTCCTGACTTTC. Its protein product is CSVSPGENSGANVLTF.

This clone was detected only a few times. CDR3 sequence reads: CASSLFQDTDTQYF. In nucleotides, the CDR3 is TGTGCCAGCAGCCTATTCCAGGACACAGATACGCAGTATTTT. The V and J genes are TRBV28 and TRBJ2-3; D gene unclear. V was cut by 6 bases and J by 2 bases, with 12 bases left in between. The CDR3 consists of 14 residues. Germline V gives CDR1 MDHEN, CDR2 SYDVKM.

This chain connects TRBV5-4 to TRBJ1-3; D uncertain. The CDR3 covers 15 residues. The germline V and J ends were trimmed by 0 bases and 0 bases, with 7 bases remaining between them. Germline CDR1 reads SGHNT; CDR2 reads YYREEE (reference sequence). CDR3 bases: TGTGCCAGCAGCTTGGGGGCAGACTCTGGAAACACCATATATTTT. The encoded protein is CASSLGADSGNTIYF.

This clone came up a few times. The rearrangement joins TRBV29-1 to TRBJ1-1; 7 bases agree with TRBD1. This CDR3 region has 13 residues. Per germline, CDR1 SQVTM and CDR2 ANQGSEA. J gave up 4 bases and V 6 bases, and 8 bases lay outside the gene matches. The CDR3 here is CSVDRVLGTEAFF. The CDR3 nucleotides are TGCAGCGTAGACAGGGTTTTAGGCACTGAAGCTTTCTTT.

CDR3 nucleotides: TGTGCCAGTGGGACTAGCGGGACTAGCCTCGAGCAGTACTTC. Its translation is CASGTSGTSLEQYF. The chain uses TRBV28 and TRBJ2-7; 13 bases are shared with TRBD2. The J segment lost 6 bases and the V segment lost 9 bases, leaving 8 bases of the junction unmatched. The germline CDR1 and CDR2 sequences are MDHEN and SYDVKM. This CDR3 has 14 residues.

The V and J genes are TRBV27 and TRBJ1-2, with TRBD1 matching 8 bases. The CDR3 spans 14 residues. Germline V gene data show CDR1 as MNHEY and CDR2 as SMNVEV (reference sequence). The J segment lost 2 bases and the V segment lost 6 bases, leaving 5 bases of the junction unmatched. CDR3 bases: TGTGCCAGCAGAAGAAGACAGGGGAACTATGGCTACACCTTC. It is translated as CASRRRQGNYGYTF.

The CDR3 nucleotides are TGTGCCAGCTCACCCACCGGGACAGGGGCCGGAAACACCATATATTTT. It codes for CASSPTGTGAGNTIYF. The genes are TRBV18 and TRBJ1-3; 10 bases are shared with TRBD1. The trim removed 3 bases at V and 4 bases at J, leaving 6 bases unmatched. Germline CDR1 and CDR2: KGHSH and LQKENI. The CDR3 has 16 residues. The full variable domain, with the rest looked up from reference TRBV18 and TRBJ1-3, is NAGVMQNPRHLVRRRGQEARLRCSPMKGHSHVYWYRQLPEEGLKFMVYLQKENIIDESGMPKERFSAEFPKEGPSILRIQQVVRGDSAAYFCASSPTGTGAGNTIYFGEGSWLTVV.